What follows is one TCR beta chain and its context. The data are from a study of blood T cell repertoires in COVID-19. Assay: immunoSEQ multiplex PCR; the TCRdb copy retains only in-frame clones and omits some. Here the sample spans about 140,000 clones, 75% to 85% being singletons. Germline CDR1 reads SGHVS; CDR2 reads FNYEAQ. J was trimmed by 7 bases and V by 1 base; bases with no gene match: 3. The CDR3 loop spans 14 amino acids. This sequence joins TRBV7-6 and TRBJ2-2; TRBD1 aligns across 7 bases. The origin of this receptor is a man between 65 and 80 years old who had recovered from COVID-19. Sequenced input: peripheral blood. The CDR3 protein is CASSLEGAGGELFF. Written as DNA, the CDR3 is TGTGCCAGCAGCTTAGAGGGGGCTGGCGGGGAGCTGTTTTTT.